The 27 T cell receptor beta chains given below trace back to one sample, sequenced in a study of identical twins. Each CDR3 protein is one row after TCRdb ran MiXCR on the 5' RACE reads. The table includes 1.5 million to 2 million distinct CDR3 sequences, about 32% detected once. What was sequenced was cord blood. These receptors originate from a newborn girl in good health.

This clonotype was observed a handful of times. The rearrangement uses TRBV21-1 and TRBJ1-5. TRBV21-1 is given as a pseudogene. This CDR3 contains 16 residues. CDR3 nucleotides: TGTGCCAGCAGCAAGTATCGTCAGTATAGCAATCAGCCCCAGCATTTT. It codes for CASSKYRQYSNQPQHF.

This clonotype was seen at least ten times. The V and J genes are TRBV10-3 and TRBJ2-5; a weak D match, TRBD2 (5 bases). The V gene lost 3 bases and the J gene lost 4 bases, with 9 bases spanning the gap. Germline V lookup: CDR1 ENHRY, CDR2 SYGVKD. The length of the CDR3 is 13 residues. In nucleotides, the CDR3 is TGTGCCATCAGTGACGGGGTTAGAGAGACCCAGTACTTC. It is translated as CAISDGVRETQYF.

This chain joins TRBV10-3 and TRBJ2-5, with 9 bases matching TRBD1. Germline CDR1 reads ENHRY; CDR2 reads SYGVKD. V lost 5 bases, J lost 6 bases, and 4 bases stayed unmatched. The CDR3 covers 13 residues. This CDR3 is CAISRDRVQTQYF. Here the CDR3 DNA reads TGTGCCATCAGTCGGGACAGGGTGCAGACCCAGTACTTC.

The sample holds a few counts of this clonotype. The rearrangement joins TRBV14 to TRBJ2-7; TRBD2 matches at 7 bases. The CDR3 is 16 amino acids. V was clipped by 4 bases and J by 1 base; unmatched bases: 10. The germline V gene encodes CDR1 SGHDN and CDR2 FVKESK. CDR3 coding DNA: TGTGCCAGCAGCCCTCGGGGAGGGGTAACTTCCTACGAGCAGTACTTC. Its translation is CASSPRGGVTSYEQYF. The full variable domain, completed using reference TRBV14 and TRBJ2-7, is EAGVTQFPSHSVIEKGQTVTLRCDPISGHDNLYWYRRVMGKEIKFLLHFVKESKQDESGMPNNRFLAERTGGTYSTLKVQPAELEDSGVYFCASSPRGGVTSYEQYFGPGTRLTVT.

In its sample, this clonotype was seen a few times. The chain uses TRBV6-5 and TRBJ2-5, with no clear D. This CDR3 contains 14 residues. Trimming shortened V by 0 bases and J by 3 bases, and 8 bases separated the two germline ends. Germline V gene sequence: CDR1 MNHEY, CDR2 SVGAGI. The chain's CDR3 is CASSYSIRKETQYF. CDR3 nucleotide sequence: TGTGCCAGCAGTTACTCGATACGGAAAGAGACCCAGTACTTC.

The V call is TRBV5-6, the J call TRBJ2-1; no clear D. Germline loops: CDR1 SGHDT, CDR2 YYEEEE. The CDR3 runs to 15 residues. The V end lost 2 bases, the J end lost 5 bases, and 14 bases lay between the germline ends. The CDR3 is CASSFVGRMNNEQFF. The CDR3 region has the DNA TGTGCCAGCAGCTTCGTCGGACGAATGAACAATGAGCAGTTCTTC.

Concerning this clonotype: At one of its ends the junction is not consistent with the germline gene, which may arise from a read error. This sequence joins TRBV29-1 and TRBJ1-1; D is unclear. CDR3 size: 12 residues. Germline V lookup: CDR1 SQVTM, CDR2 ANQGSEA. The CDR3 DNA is TGCGGCGTTGAGGCAGCGACCACTGAAGCTTTCTTT. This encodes CGVEAATTEAFF. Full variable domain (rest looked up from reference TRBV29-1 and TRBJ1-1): SAVISQKPSRDICQRGTSLTIQCQVDSQVTMMFWYRQQPGQSLTLIATANQGSEATYESGFVIDKFPISRPNLTFSTLTVSNMSPEDSSIYLCGVEAATTEAFFGQGTRLTVV.

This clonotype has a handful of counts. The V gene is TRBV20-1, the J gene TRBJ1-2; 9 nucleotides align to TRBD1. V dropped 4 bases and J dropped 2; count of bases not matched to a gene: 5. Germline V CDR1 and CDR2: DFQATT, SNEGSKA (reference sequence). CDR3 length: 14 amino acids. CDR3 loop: CSANSGTGNYGYTF. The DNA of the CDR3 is TGCAGTGCTAACTCCGGGACAGGGAACTATGGCTACACCTTC.

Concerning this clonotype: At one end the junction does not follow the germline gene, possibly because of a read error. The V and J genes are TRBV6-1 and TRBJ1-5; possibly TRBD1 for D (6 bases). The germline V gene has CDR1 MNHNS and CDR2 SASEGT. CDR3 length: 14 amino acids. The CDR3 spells CASKPGASNQSQHF. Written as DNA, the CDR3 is TGTGCCAGCAAGCCAGGGGCTAGCAATCAGTCCCAGCATTTT.

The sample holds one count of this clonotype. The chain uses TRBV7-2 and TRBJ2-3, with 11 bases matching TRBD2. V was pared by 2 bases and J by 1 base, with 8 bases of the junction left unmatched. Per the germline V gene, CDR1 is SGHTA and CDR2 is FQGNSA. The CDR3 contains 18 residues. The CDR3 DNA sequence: TGTGCCAGCAGCTTACCCCGTACTAGCGGGGGAGGCACAGATACGCAGTATTTT. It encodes CASSLPRTSGGGTDTQYF.

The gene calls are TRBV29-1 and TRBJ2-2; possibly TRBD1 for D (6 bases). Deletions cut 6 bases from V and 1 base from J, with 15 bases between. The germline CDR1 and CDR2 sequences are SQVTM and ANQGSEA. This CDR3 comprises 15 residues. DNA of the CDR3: TGCAGCGTACATACCCAGGGGCGGAACACCGGGGAGCTGTTTTTT. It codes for CSVHTQGRNTGELFF.

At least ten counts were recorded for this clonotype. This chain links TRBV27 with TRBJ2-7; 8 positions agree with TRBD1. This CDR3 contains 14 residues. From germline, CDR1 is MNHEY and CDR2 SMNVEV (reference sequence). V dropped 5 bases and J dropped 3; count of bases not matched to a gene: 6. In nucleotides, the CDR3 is TGTGCCAGCAGTCCCAGGACAGGGTTCTACGAGCAGTACTTC. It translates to CASSPRTGFYEQYF.

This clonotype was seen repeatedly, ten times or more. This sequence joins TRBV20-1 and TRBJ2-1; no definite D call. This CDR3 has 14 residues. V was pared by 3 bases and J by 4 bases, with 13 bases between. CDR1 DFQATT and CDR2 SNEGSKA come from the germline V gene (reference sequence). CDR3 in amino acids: CSASKQRKYNEQFF. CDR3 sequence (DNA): TGCAGTGCTAGTAAACAGAGGAAATACAATGAGCAGTTCTTC.

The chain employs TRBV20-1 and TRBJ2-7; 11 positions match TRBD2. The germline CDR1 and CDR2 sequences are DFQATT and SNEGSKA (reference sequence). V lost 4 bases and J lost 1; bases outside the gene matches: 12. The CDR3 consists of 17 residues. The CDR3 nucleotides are TGCAGTGCTAACAGATGGGGTAGCGGGAGGGATTCCTACGAGCAGTACTTC. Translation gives CSANRWGSGRDSYEQYF.

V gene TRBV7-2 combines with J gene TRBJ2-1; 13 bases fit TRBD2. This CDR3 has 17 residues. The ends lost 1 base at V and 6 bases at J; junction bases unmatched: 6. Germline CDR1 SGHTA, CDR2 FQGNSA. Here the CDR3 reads CASSLEALAGGPNEQFF. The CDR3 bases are TGTGCCAGCAGCTTAGAGGCACTAGCGGGAGGGCCCAATGAGCAGTTCTTC. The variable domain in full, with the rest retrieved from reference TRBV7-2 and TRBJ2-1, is GAGVSQSPSNKVTEKGKDVELRCDPISGHTALYWYRQSLGQGLEFLIYFQGNSAPDKSGLPSDRFSAERTGGSVSTLTIQRTQQEDSAVYLCASSLEALAGGPNEQFFGPGTRLTVL.

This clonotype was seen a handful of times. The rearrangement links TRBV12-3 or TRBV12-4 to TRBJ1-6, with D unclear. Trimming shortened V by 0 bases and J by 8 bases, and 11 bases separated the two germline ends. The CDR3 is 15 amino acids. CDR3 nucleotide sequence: TGTGCCAGCAGTTTAGCGGGGTTGGGGTATTCACCCCTCCACTTT. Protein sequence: CASSLAGLGYSPLHF.

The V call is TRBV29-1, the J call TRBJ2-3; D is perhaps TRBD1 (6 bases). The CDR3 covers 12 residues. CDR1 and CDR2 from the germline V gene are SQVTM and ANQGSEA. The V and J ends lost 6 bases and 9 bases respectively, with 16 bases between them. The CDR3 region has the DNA TGCAGCGTCCTGCGAGGGGGTGGGACGCAGTATTTT. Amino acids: CSVLRGGGTQYF.

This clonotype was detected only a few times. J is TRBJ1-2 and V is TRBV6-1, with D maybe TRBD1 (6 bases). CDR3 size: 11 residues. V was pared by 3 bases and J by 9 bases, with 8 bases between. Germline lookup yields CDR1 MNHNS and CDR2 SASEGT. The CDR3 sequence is CASSDRDSYTF. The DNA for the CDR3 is TGTGCCAGCAGTGACCGGGACAGCTACACCTTC.

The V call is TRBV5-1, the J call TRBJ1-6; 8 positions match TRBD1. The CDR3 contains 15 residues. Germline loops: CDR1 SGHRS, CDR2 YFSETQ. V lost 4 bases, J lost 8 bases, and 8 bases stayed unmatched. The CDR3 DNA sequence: TGCGCCAGCAGCCCGATGGACAGGGAACATTCACCCCTCCACTTT. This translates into CASSPMDREHSPLHF. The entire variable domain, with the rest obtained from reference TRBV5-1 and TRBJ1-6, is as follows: KAGVTQTPRYLIKTRGQQVTLSCSPISGHRSVSWYQQTPGQGLQFLFEYFSETQRNKGNFPGRFSGRQFSNSRSEMNVSTLELGDSALYLCASSPMDREHSPLHFGNGTRLTVT.

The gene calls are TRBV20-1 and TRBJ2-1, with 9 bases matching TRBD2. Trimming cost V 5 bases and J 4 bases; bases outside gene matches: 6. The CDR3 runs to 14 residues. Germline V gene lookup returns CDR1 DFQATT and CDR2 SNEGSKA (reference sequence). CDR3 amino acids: CSAVAGAEYNEQFF. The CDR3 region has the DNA TGCAGTGCTGTAGCGGGGGCCGAATACAATGAGCAGTTCTTC.

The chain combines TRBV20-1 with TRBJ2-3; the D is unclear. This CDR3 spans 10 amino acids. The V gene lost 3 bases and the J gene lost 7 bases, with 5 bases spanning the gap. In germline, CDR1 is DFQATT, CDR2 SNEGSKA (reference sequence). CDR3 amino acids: CSASLNTQYF. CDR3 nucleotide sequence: TGCAGTGCTAGTCTTAATACGCAGTATTTT.

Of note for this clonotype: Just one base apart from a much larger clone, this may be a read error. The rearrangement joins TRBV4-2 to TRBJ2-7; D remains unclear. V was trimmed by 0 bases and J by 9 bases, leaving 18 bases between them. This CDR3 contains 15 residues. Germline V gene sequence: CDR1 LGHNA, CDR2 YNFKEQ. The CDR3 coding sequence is TGTGCCAGCAGCCAAGAAGTCTTAGCCATTAACGGGCAGTACTTC. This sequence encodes CASSQEVLAINGQYF.

CDR3 protein: CASSFSWGRTEAFF. The CDR3 DNA follows: TGTGCCAGCAGTTTTTCATGGGGGCGGACTGAAGCTTTCTTT. The rearrangement joins TRBV27 to TRBJ1-1; tentatively, D is TRBD1 (6 bases). CDR1 and CDR2 (germline): MNHEY, SMNVEV (reference sequence). The V end lost 3 bases, the J end lost 5 bases, and 13 bases lay between the germline ends. The CDR3 has 14 amino acids.

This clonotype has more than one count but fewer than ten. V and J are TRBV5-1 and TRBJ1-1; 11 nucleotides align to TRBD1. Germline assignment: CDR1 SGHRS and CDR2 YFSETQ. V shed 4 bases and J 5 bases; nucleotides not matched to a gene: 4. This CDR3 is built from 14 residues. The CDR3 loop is CASSHRDRGTEAFF. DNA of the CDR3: TGCGCCAGCAGCCACCGGGACAGGGGGACTGAAGCTTTCTTT. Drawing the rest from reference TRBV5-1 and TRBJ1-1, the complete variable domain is KAGVTQTPRYLIKTRGQQVTLSCSPISGHRSVSWYQQTPGQGLQFLFEYFSETQRNKGNFPGRFSGRQFSNSRSEMNVSTLELGDSALYLCASSHRDRGTEAFFGQGTRLTVV.

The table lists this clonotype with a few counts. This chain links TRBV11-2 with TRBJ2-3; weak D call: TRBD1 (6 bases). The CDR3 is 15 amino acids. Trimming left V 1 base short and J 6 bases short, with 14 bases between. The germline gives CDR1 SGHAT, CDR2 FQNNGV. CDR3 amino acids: CASSLAPRQGDTQYF. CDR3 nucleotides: TGTGCCAGCAGCTTAGCCCCTAGGCAGGGGGATACGCAGTATTTT.

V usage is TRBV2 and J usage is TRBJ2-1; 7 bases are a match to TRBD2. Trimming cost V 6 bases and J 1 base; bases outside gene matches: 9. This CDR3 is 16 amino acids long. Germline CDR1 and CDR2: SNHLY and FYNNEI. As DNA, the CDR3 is TGTGCCAGCAGCCTTAGCGGGCCCCATTCCTACAATGAGCAGTTCTTC. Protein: CASSLSGPHSYNEQFF. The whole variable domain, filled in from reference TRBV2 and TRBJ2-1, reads EPEVTQTPSHQVTQMGQEVILRCVPISNHLYFYWYRQILGQKVEFLVSFYNNEISEKSEIFDDQFSVERPDGSNFTLKIRSTKLEDSAMYFCASSLSGPHSYNEQFFGPGTRLTVL.

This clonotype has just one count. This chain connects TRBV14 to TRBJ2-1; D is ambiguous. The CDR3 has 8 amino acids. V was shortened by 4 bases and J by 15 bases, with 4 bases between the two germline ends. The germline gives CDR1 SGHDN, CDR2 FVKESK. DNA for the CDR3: TGTGCCAGCAGCCGCCGGTTCTTC. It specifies CASSRRFF.